The rows below give T cell receptor beta chains drawn from one sample of a study of CD8 T cells in Susac syndrome. Via MiXCR, TCRdb re-called the immunoSEQ multiplex PCR reads, giving one row per CDR3 protein. The sample consists of approximately 260,000 distinct CDR3 sequences, less than 96% of them appearing once. Sequencing was performed on CD4+ T cells from PBMCs. These receptors were obtained from a human donor with Susac syndrome. CDR3s include the opening cysteine and the closing phenylalanine or tryptophan. A D gene is named only where the DNA matches it firmly. Clone size is stated in some rows and not others, as once, few, many or a class when expanded.

clone size,D gene,J gene,V gene,CDR3 protein,CDR3 DNA
-,-,TRBJ2-2,TRBV20-1,CSARRNTGELFF,TGCAGTGCTAGACGGAACACCGGGGAGCTGTTTTTT
-,-,TRBJ2-7,TRBV3-1,CASSLAERGYEQYF,TGTGCCAGCAGCCTAGCAGAACGGGGTTACGAGCAGTACTTC
-,-,TRBJ2-3,TRBV28,CASSRGVAPPDTQYF,TGTGCCAGCAGCCGCGGGGTCGCCCCTCCAGATACGCAGTATTTT
-,TRBD1,TRBJ2-3,TRBV19,CAIADRADTQYF,TGTGCCATTGCGGACAGGGCAGATACGCAGTATTTT
-,-,TRBJ2-6,TRBV15,CATSMSGANVLTF,TGTGCCACCAGCATGTCTGGGGCCAACGTCCTGACTTTC
-,TRBD1,TRBJ1-2,TRBV5-1,CASSLTGQDANYGYTF,TGCGCCAGCAGCTTGACGGGACAGGATGCTAACTATGGCTACACCTTC
-,TRBD2,TRBJ2-2,TRBV25-1,CASSGIGGLNTGELFF,TGTGCCAGCAGTGGGATCGGGGGGTTGAACACCGGGGAGCTGTTTTTT
-,TRBD2,TRBJ2-3,TRBV24-1,CATSPGRWSADTQYF,TGTGCCACCAGCCCCGGGAGGTGGAGCGCAGATACGCAGTATTTT
-,TRBD1,TRBJ2-3,TRBV20-1,CSARDPGQGADTQYF,TGCAGTGCTAGAGACCCGGGACAGGGCGCAGATACGCAGTATTTT
once,-,TRBJ1-1,TRBV18,CASSPPAADLNTEAFF,TGTGCCAGCTCACCACCGGCAGCAGACCTGAACACTGAAGCTTTCTTT
-,TRBD2,TRBJ2-3,TRBV12-5,CASGLGRGAQYF,TGTGCTAGTGGTTTGGGACGGGGGGCGCAGTATTTT
-,-,TRBJ1-5,TRBV7-8,CASSLGQGYRFQHF,TGTGCCAGCAGCTTAGGTCAGGGGTATAGGTTCCAGCATTTT
-,-,TRBJ2-5,TRBV7-9,CASSLYQDWYQETQYF,TGTGCCAGCAGCTTATACCAGGATTGGTACCAAGAGACCCAGTACTTC
-,-,TRBJ1-4,TRBV6-6,CASSYSWGWEKLFF,TGTGCCAGCAGTTACTCGTGGGGCTGGGAAAAACTGTTTTTT
-,-,TRBJ2-1,TRBV25-1,CASSDPRGRSYNEQFF,TGTGCCAGCAGTGATCCTAGGGGCCGATCGTACAATGAGCAGTTCTTC
-,TRBD2,TRBJ2-5,TRBV12-3/TRBV12-4,CASSLDREGTQYF,TGTGCCAGCAGTTTAGACCGGGAGGGAACCCAGTACTTC
-,TRBD1,TRBJ2-7,TRBV7-6,CASSRGYGTGYEQYF,TGTGCCAGCAGCCGAGGTTATGGGACAGGCTACGAGCAGTACTTC